What follows are 4 T cell receptor beta chains derived from one specimen sequenced in a study of T cell repertoires in cytomegalovirus infection. TCRdb re-called the reads through MiXCR, storing one row per CDR3 protein. The sample holds around 530,000 distinct CDR3 sequences; about 25% are singletons and the top ten take roughly 13%. Sequences were obtained from PBMCs. Source of these receptors: a human donor in good health (CMV status not recorded). Some clones in this sample may be carry-over from other donors' samples.

This chain links TRBV6-2 or TRBV6-3 with TRBJ2-1, with 11 bases that match TRBD2. The CDR3 length is 15 residues. The germline V gene encodes CDR1 MNHEY and CDR2 SVGEGT. The J segment lost 6 bases and the V segment lost 7 bases, leaving 8 bases of the junction unmatched. The CDR3, as DNA: TGTGCCAGCACAACTAGCGGGAGTGGGGGCAATGAGCAGTTCTTC. Its protein is CASTTSGSGGNEQFF.

This rearrangement joins TRBV2 to TRBJ2-6; 11 bases are a match to TRBD1. V dropped 6 bases and J dropped 3; count of bases not matched to a gene: 4. The germline CDR1 and CDR2 sequences are SNHLY and FYNNEI. There are 16 residues in the CDR3. This chain's CDR3 is CASRRDRGFGANVLTF. As DNA, the CDR3 is TGTGCCAGCAGACGGGACAGGGGGTTTGGGGCCAACGTCCTGACTTTC.

This clonotype was seen repeatedly, ten times or more. The chain employs TRBV4-2 and TRBJ2-3, with 10 bases fitting TRBD2. V dropped 5 bases and J dropped 1; count of bases not matched to a gene: 15. Germline V gene lookup returns CDR1 LGHNA and CDR2 YNFKEQ. This CDR3 is built from 19 residues. In DNA, the CDR3 is TGTGCCAGCAGCTCAAGACTTCTAGCGGGAGTGGGGGGCACAGATACGCAGTATTTT. Protein: CASSSRLLAGVGGTDTQYF.

The chain employs TRBV4-1 and TRBJ1-2; D ambiguous. CDR1 MGHRA and CDR2 YSYEKL come from the germline V gene. V gave up 0 bases and J gave up 5 bases, with 19 bases separating them. The CDR3 sequence is 17 residues long. The CDR3 region is CASSQETIWALGYGYTF. The DNA of the CDR3 is TGCGCCAGCAGCCAAGAAACGATCTGGGCTCTTGGGTATGGCTACACCTTC.